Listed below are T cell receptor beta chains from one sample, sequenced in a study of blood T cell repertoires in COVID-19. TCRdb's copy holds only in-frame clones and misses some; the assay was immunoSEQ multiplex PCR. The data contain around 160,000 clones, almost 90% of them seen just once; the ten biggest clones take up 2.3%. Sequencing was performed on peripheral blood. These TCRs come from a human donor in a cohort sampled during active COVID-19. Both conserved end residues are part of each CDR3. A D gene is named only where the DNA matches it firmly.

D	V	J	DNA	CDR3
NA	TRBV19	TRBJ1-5	TGTGCCAGTACCCCCGGGGGGACGCAGCCCCAGCATTTT	CASTPGGTQPQHF
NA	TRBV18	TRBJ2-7	TGTGCCAGCTCACCCTCCGGGGTTTACGAGCAGTACTTC	CASSPSGVYEQYF
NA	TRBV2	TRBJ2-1	TGTGCCAGCAGTATGAGCGGTCCCTACAATGAGCAGTTCTTC	CASSMSGPYNEQFF
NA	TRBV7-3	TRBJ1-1	TGTGCCAGCAGCTTAAGCGGGCCACTGATATACACTGAAGCTTTCTTT	CASSLSGPLIYTEAFF
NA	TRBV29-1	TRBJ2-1	TGCAGCGTTGAAGGGACAAGGTCTAATGAGCAGTTCTTC	CSVEGTRSNEQFF
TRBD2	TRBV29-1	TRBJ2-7	TGCAGCGTTGTTCGGGAGGGGACCTACGAGCAGTACTTC	CSVVREGTYEQYF
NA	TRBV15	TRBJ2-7	TGTGCCACCAGCAGCCGGGGGGCTCGCGAGCAGTACTTC	CATSSRGAREQYF
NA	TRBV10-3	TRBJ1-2	TGTGCCATCAGTGACCCAGGGCGTGACTATGGCTACACCTTC	CAISDPGRDYGYTF
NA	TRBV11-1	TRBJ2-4	TGTGCCAGCAGCTTAGACCGGCAAAAGGGGAACATTCAGTACTTC	CASSLDRQKGNIQYF
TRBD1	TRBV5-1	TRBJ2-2	TGCGCCAGCAGCTTGGAACAGGGGCCCCTCGAACCCGGGGAGCTGTTTTTT	CASSLEQGPLEPGELFF
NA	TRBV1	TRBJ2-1	TGCACCAGCAGCCAAGTACTAGCGGGGGGGCCCCAGAACAATGAGCAGTTCTTC	CTSSQVLAGGPQNNEQFF
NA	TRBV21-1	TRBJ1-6	TGTGCCAGCAGCGCCCCAGGGAATTCACCCCTCCACTTT	CASSAPGNSPLHF
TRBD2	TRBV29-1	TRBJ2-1	TGCAGCGTCTGGACTAGCGGGAGGGCCAGCAGGAATGAGCAGTTCTTC	CSVWTSGRASRNEQFF
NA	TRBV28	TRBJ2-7	TGTGCCAGCAGGGGCACAGGGAAAGGCTACGAGCAGTACTTC	CASRGTGKGYEQYF
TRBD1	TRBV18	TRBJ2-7	TGTGCCAGCTCACCACCGTCCGAGAGGACAGGGAATCACGAGCAGTACTTC	CASSPPSERTGNHEQYF
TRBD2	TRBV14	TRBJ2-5	TGTGCCAGCAGCCAACGAGGGACTAGCGGGGGGGCACGAGTGGTGAGAACCCAGTACTTC	CASSQRGTSGGARVVRTQYF
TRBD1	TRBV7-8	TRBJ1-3	TGTGCCAGCAGCTCCCCCGGGACAGACTCTGGAAACACCATATATTTT	CASSSPGTDSGNTIYF
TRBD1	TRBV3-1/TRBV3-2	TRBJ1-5	TGTGCCAGCAGCCGGACAGGGAGCAATCAGCCCCAGCATTTT	CASSRTGSNQPQHF
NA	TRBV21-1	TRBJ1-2	TGTGCCAGCAGCAAAGTCGCCAGGATCCAGTATGGCTACACCTTC	CASSKVARIQYGYTF
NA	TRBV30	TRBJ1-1	TGTGCCTGGAGACAGCTGAACACTGAAGCTTTCTTT	CAWRQLNTEAFF
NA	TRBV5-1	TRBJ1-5	TGCGCCAGCAGCTTGGGGGTAGCTAATCAGCCCCAGCATTTT	CASSLGVANQPQHF
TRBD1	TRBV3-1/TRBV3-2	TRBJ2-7	TGTGCCAGCAGCCAAGACACGGACAGGGGGCTGTACGAGCAGTACTTC	CASSQDTDRGLYEQYF
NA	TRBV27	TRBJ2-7	TGTGCCAGCAGTTTAGAAGTGGGAGCCAACTACGAGCAGTACTTC	CASSLEVGANYEQYF
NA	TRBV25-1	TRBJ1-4	TGTGCCAGCAGTTCCTTGGGGGCAGGCAGTAATGAAAAACTGTTTTTT	CASSSLGAGSNEKLFF